This T cell receptor beta chain derives from a study of cytomegalovirus exposure and HLA in healthy donors. On the study more broadly: Researchers previously reported finding roughly 120 million unique TCR beta sequences from around 200 million T cells.

The PCR ran on 60 Vbeta and 13 Jbeta primers. Profiled with immunoSEQ multiplex PCR; TCRdb holds only in-frame clones, not every one. The data contain fewer than 150,000 clones, about 70% of them singletons. Whole-study findings and limits: Earlier results showed most TCR beta V segments being productive about 90% or about 30% of the time. Roughly even sequencing depth across donors was the assumption behind the presence/absence analyses.

The CDR3 is made up of 15 amino acids. CDR1 and CDR2 from the germline V gene are SNHLY and FYNNEI. V was clipped by 4 bases and J by 1 base; unmatched bases: 6. This clone turned up a few times. Its antigen remains unknown. Each donor was nominally healthy when sampled (though unrecorded immune exposures were likely). Sequences were obtained from PBMCs. The clonotype comes from a woman in her forties in good health and CMV-seronegative. The J gene is TRBJ1-2, the V gene TRBV2; 7 bases fit TRBD1. Here the CDR3 reads CASSGGQPNNYGYTF. The DNA of the CDR3 is TGTGCCAGCAGTGGGGGACAGCCTAATAACTATGGCTACACCTTC.